Shown below are 11 T cell receptor beta chains from a single sample sequenced in a study of T cells in Graves' hyperthyroidism and ophthalmopathy. The TCR beta CDR3 regions underwent amplification using RNA transcripts as the source. The HTBI set primed first-round TCR CDR3 RT-PCR. TCRdb reprocessed the multiplex PCR reads via MiXCR and lists one record per CDR3 protein. Among about 680,000 distinct CDR3 sequences listed, 35% were seen once. The specimen sequenced was blood. These receptors originate from a woman in her forties with Graves' hyperthyroidism.

This clonotype has only a few counts. The rearrangement links TRBV29-1 to TRBJ1-1; D not resolved. Between the trimmed V and J ends, which lost 5 bases and 4 bases, there was a span of 29 bases. The CDR3 is 18 residues long. Germline loops: CDR1 SQVTM, CDR2 ANQGSEA. This CDR3 reads CSVLLSGGGLSSRTEAFF. The CDR3 nucleotides read TGCAGCGTTCTACTATCGGGAGGAGGTTTATCAAGCCGCACTGAAGCTTTCTTT.

The sample holds many counts of this clonotype. The J gene is TRBJ2-7, the V gene TRBV5-6; possibly TRBD1 or TRBD2 for D (5 bases each). Germline loops: CDR1 SGHDT, CDR2 YYEEEE. This CDR3 has 14 amino acids. Trimming took off 1 base at V and 2 bases at J, with 10 bases between the two ends. The CDR3 loop is CASSLTGAPYEQYF. As DNA, the CDR3 is TGTGCCAGCAGCTTGACCGGGGCCCCCTACGAGCAGTACTTC.

Points on this clonotype: This clone may be a read error of a much larger clone one base away. V and J are TRBV7-3 and TRBJ2-7, with 10 bases aligning to TRBD1. From germline, CDR1 is SGHTA and CDR2 FQGTGA. V dropped 5 bases and J dropped 7; count of bases not matched to a gene: 8. The CDR3 consists of 14 residues. The CDR3: CASSTGQGNGEQYF. DNA of the CDR3: TGTGCCAGCAGCACGGGACAGGGGAATGGGGAGCAGTACTTC.

This clonotype has a handful of counts. This chain links TRBV12-3 or TRBV12-4 with TRBJ1-1; no clear D. Trimming shortened V by 2 bases and J by 1 base, and 14 bases separated the two germline ends. The CDR3 spans 16 residues. This CDR3 reads CASSLKWYDGNTEAFF. In nucleotides, the CDR3 is TGTGCCAGCAGTTTAAAATGGTACGACGGGAACACTGAAGCTTTCTTT.

This clonotype has just one count. This may stem from a read error, because a much larger clone lies one nucleotide away. V is TRBV7-2 and J is TRBJ1-2; D unresolved. The CDR3 sequence is 16 residues long. From germline, CDR1 is SGHTA and CDR2 FQGNSA. Trimming took 2 bases from V and 5 from J, leaving 18 bases between them. This CDR3 is CASSLLSQASGYGYTF. Written as DNA, the CDR3 is TGTGCCAGCAGCTTACTCTCTCAGGCGAGTGGGTATGGCTACACCTTC.

The chain uses TRBV29-1 and TRBJ1-2; D not resolved. Trimming shortened V by 3 bases and J by 4 bases, and 12 bases separated the two germline ends. This CDR3 has 13 residues. CDR1 SQVTM and CDR2 ANQGSEA come from the germline V gene. CDR3 region: CSVEDGGSYGYTF. DNA of the CDR3: TGCAGCGTTGAGGACGGAGGGAGCTATGGCTACACCTTC.

This clonotype was recorded a few times. This CDR3 is CASSLSGAGNTIYF. The CDR3 DNA is TGTGCCAGCAGCTTAAGCGGGGCTGGAAACACCATATATTTT. The V call is TRBV7-2, the J call TRBJ1-3; no reliable D call. The CDR3 loop spans 14 amino acids. V shed 2 bases and J shed 2 bases, with 7 bases lying between them. Germline CDR1 and CDR2: SGHTA and FQGNSA.

Only a few counts were recorded for this clonotype. The chain uses TRBV2 and TRBJ1-2; 8 nucleotides align to TRBD1. This CDR3 is built from 15 residues. CDR1 and CDR2 from the germline V gene are SNHLY and FYNNEI. V lost 6 bases and J lost 7; bases outside the gene matches: 13. In nucleotides, the CDR3 is TGTGCCAGCAGCGCCGGACAGGGCTTTGTGGGTGGCTACACCTTC. Encoded protein: CASSAGQGFVGGYTF.

This clonotype occurred many times. The J gene is TRBJ1-1, the V gene TRBV10-2, with D possibly matching TRBD1 (5 bases). This CDR3 has 14 residues. Germline V gives CDR1 WSHSY, CDR2 SAAADI. Trimming stripped 5 bases from V and 4 bases from J, with 14 bases between. This CDR3 reads CASSPPGTITEAFF. CDR3 DNA sequence: TGCGCCAGCAGTCCCCCAGGGACTATCACTGAAGCTTTCTTT.

The chain employs TRBV11-2 and TRBJ1-1, with 9 positions matching TRBD1. Germline V lookup: CDR1 SGHAT, CDR2 FQNNGV. V lost 4 bases to trimming and J lost 5 bases; unmatched junction nucleotides: 11. The length of the CDR3 is 16 residues. DNA for the CDR3: TGTGCCAGCAGCTGGTACAGGGGGCGAGGTTCAACTGAAGCTTTCTTT. It translates to CASSWYRGRGSTEAFF.

This clonotype has more than one count but fewer than ten. The chain recombines TRBV20-1 with TRBJ2-5; 9 nucleotides agree with TRBD1. The CDR3 runs 17 residues. Per the germline V gene, CDR1 is DFQATT and CDR2 is SNEGSKA (reference sequence). Losses at the gene ends were 0 bases for V and 0 bases for J; bases not matched to a gene: 8. CDR3 in DNA: TGCAGTGCTAGAGATGGGGGACAGGGATCCTACCAAGAGACCCAGTACTTC. It codes for CSARDGGQGSYQETQYF.